A selection of T cell receptor beta chains follows, all from one sample in a study of OX40 agonist ivuxolimab in advanced cancers. Measured with immunoSEQ multiplex PCR; TCRdb has only the in-frame clones, and not every one. The data hold tens of thousands of clones, with approximately 80% observed a single time. This material consisted of CD4+ or CD8+ T cells sorted from blood, taken in a trial of the OX40 agonist ivuxolimab. The receptors here all came from an adult with an advanced solid tumor such as melanoma, head and neck, liver or kidney cancer. CDR3s leave out the opening cysteine and the closing phenylalanine or tryptophan. Each record gives: J gene, V gene, CDR3 protein.

TRBJ1-5 TRBV5-5 ASSLGDQPQH
TRBJ2-5 TRBV28 ASSSRDRHQETQY
TRBJ1-4 TRBV7-2 ASSPGTGGLGVF
TRBJ1-4 TRBV27 ASSQGTGGGGKLF
TRBJ2-1 TRBV7-6 ASSPKLKGLQF
TRBJ1-1 TRBV28 ASSFMGYTEAF
TRBJ2-2 TRBV5-5 ASSPLLAGVGFGELF
TRBJ1-5 TRBV7-2 ASTRQDSNQPQH
TRBJ2-5 TRBV19 ASRRTAYQETQY
TRBJ2-2 TRBV11-3 ASSLDGTIVSGTGELF
TRBJ2-2 TRBV7-3 ASSLTPRGAGELF
TRBJ1-2 TRBV30 AWSVRGRAAGGYT
TRBJ1-5 TRBV7-2 ASSPQGGTNQPQH